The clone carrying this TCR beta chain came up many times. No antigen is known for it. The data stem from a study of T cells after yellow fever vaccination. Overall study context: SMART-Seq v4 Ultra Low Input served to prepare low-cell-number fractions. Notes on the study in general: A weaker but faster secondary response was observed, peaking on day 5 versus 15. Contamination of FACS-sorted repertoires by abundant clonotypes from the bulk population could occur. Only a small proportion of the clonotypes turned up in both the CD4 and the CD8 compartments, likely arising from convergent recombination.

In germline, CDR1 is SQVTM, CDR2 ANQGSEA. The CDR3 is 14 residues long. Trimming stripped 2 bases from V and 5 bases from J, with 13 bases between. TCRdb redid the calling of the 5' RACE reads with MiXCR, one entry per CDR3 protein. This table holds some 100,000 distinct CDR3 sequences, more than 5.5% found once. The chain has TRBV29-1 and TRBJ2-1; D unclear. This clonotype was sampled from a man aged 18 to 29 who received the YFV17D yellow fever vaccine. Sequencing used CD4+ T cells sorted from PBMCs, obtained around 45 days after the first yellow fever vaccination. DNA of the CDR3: TGCAGCGTTGAACCTGGGTTCTTAAACAATGAGCAGTTCTTC. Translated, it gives CSVEPGFLNNEQFF.